The source of this T cell receptor (beta chain) is a study of blood T cell repertoires in COVID-19. In the study overall: Sites in the United States, Italy and Spain provided acute and convalescent COVID-19 samples. From T cells, B-cell-depleted T cells, or PBMCs came the material, which was cDNA or gDNA.

Source study methods: Estimated nucleated cell counts came from reference gene primer amplification. TCRdb's table, derived via immunoSEQ multiplex PCR, lists solely in-frame clones and lacks some. V, J and clone size are those of that table, while D and trimming were read from the DNA. The profile shows approximately 100,000 clones, less than 80% of them singletons. The ends were cut back, 1 base at V and 8 bases at J, with 14 bases in the middle. The CDR3 covers 15 residues. Germline CDR1 is SGHVS and CDR2 is FQNEAQ. The clonotype originates from a man between 65 and 80 years old with active or convalescent COVID-19. This chain uses TRBV7-8 with TRBJ1-4; weak D call: TRBD1 (6 bases). The sequencing input was peripheral blood. The CDR3 loop is CASSLGGRKVEKLFF. CDR3 in DNA: TGTGCCAGCAGCTTAGGGGGGCGGAAGGTGGAAAAACTGTTTTTT.